The 8 T cell receptor beta chains below come from one sample, sequenced in a study of blood T cell repertoires in COVID-19. The method was immunoSEQ multiplex PCR; TCRdb's version includes in-frame clones alone and lacks a portion of them. The sample includes 300,000 to 350,000 clones, 75% to 90% of them seen just once. Source material: peripheral blood. These receptors all stem from a man younger than 30 with active or convalescent COVID-19.

The sample holds a few counts of this clone. The chain recombines TRBV4-1 with TRBJ2-1; 8 bases match TRBD2. Germline lookup yields CDR1 MGHRA and CDR2 YSYEKL. Unmatched junction bases numbered 14, after V lost 3 bases and J lost 4 bases. The CDR3 covers 18 residues. CDR3 DNA: TGCGCCAGCAGCCACCAAGTAGGGTTGCGGGAGGAGTACAATGAGCAGTTCTTC. It specifies CASSHQVGLREEYNEQFF.

The V gene is TRBV9, the J gene TRBJ1-2; a weak D match, TRBD1 (6 bases). V shed 4 bases and J shed 7 bases, with 14 bases lying between them. The germline CDR1 and CDR2 sequences are SGDLS and YYNGEE. The CDR3 runs to 13 residues. This CDR3 is CASSPQGTRGYTF. In DNA, the CDR3 is TGTGCCAGCAGCCCTCAGGGGACCCGTGGCTACACCTTC. Full variable domain (remainder filled in from reference TRBV9 and TRBJ1-2): DSGVTQTPKHLITATGQRVTLRCSPRSGDLSVYWYQQSLDQGLQFLIQYYNGEERAKGNILERFSAQQFPDLHSELNLSSLELGDSALYFCASSPQGTRGYTFGSGTRLTVV.

The V and J genes are TRBV5-1 and TRBJ1-2; 10 nucleotides line up with TRBD1. The CDR3 covers 15 residues. Germline lookup yields CDR1 SGHRS and CDR2 YFSETQ. With 4 bases clipped from V and 7 bases from J, the junction kept 10 bases outside the gene matches. The CDR3 here is CASSESRDRGRGYTF. CDR3 DNA: TGCGCCAGCAGCGAATCCCGGGACAGGGGACGTGGCTACACCTTC.

The V gene is TRBV29-1, the J gene TRBJ2-2, with 16 bases fitting TRBD2. CDR1 SQVTM and CDR2 ANQGSEA come from the germline V gene. The CDR3 loop spans 17 amino acids. Trimming cost V 7 bases and J 4 bases; bases outside gene matches: 9. The CDR3 region is CSAFPGLAGGVTGELFF. The CDR3 region has the DNA TGCAGCGCATTCCCGGGACTAGCGGGGGGGGTCACCGGGGAGCTGTTTTTT.

This chain uses TRBV7-2 with TRBJ2-1; possible D gene TRBD2, 5 bases. Trimming shortened V by 1 base and J by 12 bases, and 16 bases separated the two germline ends. The CDR3 runs to 14 residues. Looked up from germline, CDR1 is SGHTA and CDR2 is FQGNSA. CDR3 sequence reads: CASSLVNAAAGQFF. The CDR3 region has the DNA TGTGCCAGCAGCTTAGTTAACGCTGCCGCGGGGCAGTTCTTC.

The CDR3 spells CASSAGGGYTEAFF. CDR3 nucleotides: TGTGCCAGCAGCGCCGGAGGAGGGTACACTGAAGCTTTCTTT. This rearrangement joins TRBV6-4 to TRBJ1-1; no definite D call. The V end was cut by 6 bases, the J end by 3 bases, with 14 bases between. CDR1 MRHNA and CDR2 SNTAGT come from the germline V gene. The CDR3 has 14 residues.

V is TRBV7-9 and J is TRBJ1-6, with TRBD1 identical over 8 bases. With V trimmed by 5 bases and J by 5 bases, 2 bases remained unmatched. The CDR3 has 14 amino acids. CDR1 and CDR2 (germline): SEHNR, FQNEAQ (reference sequence). CDR3 region: CASSPTGDNSPLHF. In DNA, the CDR3 is TGTGCCAGCAGCCCGACAGGGGATAATTCACCCCTCCACTTT.

V gene TRBV2 combines with J gene TRBJ2-7, with 7 bases aligning to TRBD2. V was clipped by 8 bases and J by 5 bases; unmatched bases: 12. The CDR3 contains 14 residues. Germline V lookup: CDR1 SNHLY, CDR2 FYNNEI. The CDR3 coding sequence is TGTGCCAGCGTGAAGGCAGCGGGGATAGACGAGCAGTACTTC. Residues: CASVKAAGIDEQYF.